These 7 T cell receptor beta chains were sequenced from one sample in a study of identical twins. TCRdb independently ran MiXCR on the 5' RACE reads; one entry per CDR3 protein. The sample lists roughly 490,000 distinct CDR3 sequences, 13% to 15% occurring once. This sample also belongs to another study, concerning yellow fever vaccine responses in identical twins.

The sample consisted of CD4+ T cells sorted from blood. These receptors all come from a woman aged 18-29 years in good health.

This clonotype was found a few times. The chain combines TRBV15 with TRBJ2-2, with TRBD2 identical over 8 bases. Per the germline V gene, CDR1 is LNHNV and CDR2 is YYDKDF (reference sequence). This CDR3 region has 15 residues. The V gene end was trimmed by 7 bases and the J gene end by 0 bases; junction bases not matched to a gene: 4. The DNA for the CDR3 is TGTGCCACCACCCCGGGACTAGCGAACACCGGGGAGCTGTTTTTT. This translates into CATTPGLANTGELFF.

This clonotype has just a few counts. The chain is built from TRBV10-3 and TRBJ2-7, with D unclear. The CDR3 spans 14 residues. Trimming removed 7 bases from V and 2 bases from J, with 15 bases in between. Germline V lookup: CDR1 ENHRY, CDR2 SYGVKD. The CDR3 nucleotides are TGTGCCATCAAGGCCGAACTGGGAACCTACGAGCAGTACTTC. Protein product: CAIKAELGTYEQYF.

This chain uses TRBV2 with TRBJ1-1; D gene unclear. The CDR3 totals 12 residues. Germline CDR1 SNHLY, CDR2 FYNNEI. V lost 9 bases and J lost 1, with 9 bases in between. CDR3 nucleotides: TGTGCCAGGGGCCGCGGGAACACTGAAGCTTTCTTT. This gives the protein CARGRGNTEAFF.

This clonotype has a count of ten or more. CDR3 in amino acids: CASSSTRGVNEQFF. In DNA form, the CDR3 reads TGCGCCAGCAGCTCCACGCGAGGGGTCAATGAGCAGTTCTTC. The chain employs TRBV5-1 and TRBJ2-1; D could derive from TRBD1 or TRBD2 (5 bases each). The germline CDR1 and CDR2 sequences are SGHRS and YFSETQ. The CDR3 is made up of 14 amino acids. V dropped 3 bases and J dropped 6 bases, with 13 bases sitting between them.

In its sample, this clonotype was seen many times. This sequence joins TRBV19 and TRBJ2-1, with TRBD2 matching 9 bases. Germline V CDR1 and CDR2: LNHDA, SQIVND (reference sequence). The CDR3 contains 15 residues. J lost 7 bases, V lost 4 bases, and 8 bases had no gene match. CDR3: CASSRELAGRNEQFF. CDR3 coding DNA: TGTGCCAGTAGTAGAGAACTAGCGGGCCGGAATGAGCAGTTCTTC. The whole variable domain, filled in from reference TRBV19 and TRBJ2-1, reads DGGITQSPKYLFRKEGQNVTLSCEQNLNHDAMYWYRQDPGQGLRLIYYSQIVNDFQKGDIAEGYSVSREKKESFPLTVTSAQKNPTAFYLCASSRELAGRNEQFFGPGTRLTVL.

This clonotype was observed a handful of times. The chain links TRBV6-1 to TRBJ1-6; 7 bases map to TRBD1. With V trimmed by 6 bases and J by 13 bases, 12 bases remained unmatched. This CDR3 contains 14 residues. In germline, CDR1 is MNHNS, CDR2 SASEGT. CDR3 residues: CASRLQGPLGPLHF. CDR3 nucleotide sequence: TGTGCCAGCAGACTACAGGGGCCGTTAGGGCCCCTCCACTTT.

This clonotype was picked up many times. The chain combines TRBV16 with TRBJ1-1; no clear D gene. Germline CDR1 is KGHSY and CDR2 is FQNENV. With 4 bases removed from V and 7 bases from J, the gap between germline ends came to 16 bases. CDR3 length equals 14 residues. The CDR3 spells CASSLYRGKGEAFF. The CDR3 DNA sequence: TGTGCCAGCAGCCTATACCGCGGAAAGGGTGAAGCTTTCTTT.